The clone carrying this T cell receptor (beta chain) came up many times. Its matching antigen is unknown. Arm-PCR with iRepertoire HTBI primers amplified the CDR3 regions for these TCR beta libraries. MiXCR was run by TCRdb on the multiplex PCR reads, yielding one entry per CDR3 protein. The sample holds about 220,000 distinct CDR3 sequences, around 20% seen once. This sample is drawn from a study of regulatory T cells in long-lasting Graves disease. Study findings and constraints: Persistent Graves' patients showed less TCR diversity than newly diagnosed ones.

Stated time point: newly diagnosed GD, antithyroid drugs for less than 3 months. Construction of the TCR library relied on RNA isolated from PBMCs. Germline V CDR1 and CDR2: SGHRS, YFSETQ. CDR3 length: 14 amino acids. The V and J ends lost 6 bases and 7 bases respectively, with 19 bases between them. This sample also belongs to another study, concerning T cells in Graves' hyperthyroidism and ophthalmopathy. As that report states: These patients, aged 18 to 65, had recently diagnosed hyperthyroidism lasting under 2 months. Most thyroid clonotypes expanded above 0.001 were also detected in blood.

This sample comprised peripheral blood mononuclear cells (PBMCs), obtained at new diagnosis, from a patient treated with antithyroid drugs. The chain is built from TRBV5-1 and TRBJ1-2, with a weak D call TRBD1 (5 bases). The TCR originated in a woman in her 30s with Graves disease. DNA for the CDR3: TGCGCCAGCACTGGGGCGGATACACAGGCTGGCTACACCTTC. Protein: CASTGADTQAGYTF.